This T cell receptor beta chain was captured in a study of blood T cell repertoires in COVID-19. Overall study context: Acute-phase and convalescent COVID-19 samples originated in the United States, Italy and Spain.

This CDR3 region has 13 residues. Germline V lookup: CDR1 LNHDA, CDR2 SQIVND (reference sequence). With 5 bases removed from V and 6 bases from J, the gap between germline ends came to 11 bases. Assay: immunoSEQ multiplex PCR; the TCRdb copy retains only in-frame clones and omits some. Of 200,000 to 250,000 clones in the sample, approximately 86% were seen once. Participant age was roughly 18 to 90 years, and participants resided in 20 to 30 US areas. The source of this sequence is a young man with acute COVID-19. Sequencing was done on a sample of PBMCs or T cells enriched from blood (not recorded which). This chain connects TRBV19 to TRBJ2-1; possibly TRBD2 for D (6 bases). CDR3 loop: CASSPGVRNEQFF. CDR3 sequence (DNA): TGTGCCAGTAGTCCGGGAGTTCGCAATGAGCAGTTCTTC.